This T cell receptor (beta chain) stems from a study of T cells in localized non-small cell lung cancer. Sequencing used immunoSEQ multiplex PCR; TCRdb keeps in-frame clones, though not all of them. The sample records tens of thousands of clones, 88% being singletons. This clonotype was sampled from a female donor aged 60 or older with stage I squamous cell lung carcinoma. This material consisted of peripheral blood, taken before any cancer treatment.

This CDR3 is CASSATSGSQLETQYF. CDR3 in DNA: TGCGCCAGCAGTGCAACTAGCGGGAGTCAGTTGGAGACCCAGTACTTC. The chain uses TRBV10-1 and TRBJ2-5; 11 nucleotides match TRBD2. Trimming at V came to 4 bases and at J to 5 bases, leaving 9 bases not matched to a gene. This CDR3 contains 16 residues. Per the germline V gene, CDR1 is WNHNN and CDR2 is SYGVQD (reference sequence).